The clone carrying this TCR beta chain was observed a few times. What it binds is not known. This entry comes from a study of response to subunit inactivated influenza vaccine. Whole-study results and caveats: Authors suggested that a seasonal influenza vaccination recruits few new T cells each time.

TCRdb re-analysed the RT-PCR reads in MiXCR, keeping a single row per CDR3 protein. Of roughly 630,000 distinct CDR3 sequences listed, 14% are singletons. The receptor was derived from a man between 50 and 59 years old who received an inactivated influenza vaccine. The material sequenced was PBMCs from blood, taken roughly 15 days before vaccination.

The DNA for the CDR3 is TGTGCCAGCAGCCTGGGGGTAGGCTACACTGAAGCTTTCTTT. Translation: CASSLGVGYTEAFF. The V call is TRBV7-9, the J call TRBJ1-1, with a possible D match to TRBD1 (5 bases). V lost 5 bases to trimming and J lost 3 bases, with 13 bases between them. CDR1 and CDR2 from the germline V gene are SEHNR and FQNEAQ (reference sequence). The CDR3 is 14 amino acids.